This note documents a single TCR beta chain sequence. Its antigen is not known. The study drew the donors from its roughly 120-subject validation cohort, separate from the 666-subject first cohort. These data are taken from a study of cytomegalovirus exposure and HLA in healthy donors. Libraries were prepared by immunoSEQ multiplex PCR; TCRdb keeps only in-frame clonotypes and omits some of them. The sample shows 60,000 to 85,000 clones, roughly 95% of them seen only once. The V end was cut by 5 bases, the J end by 1 base, with 12 bases between. Germline CDR1 reads MDHEN; CDR2 reads SYDVKM. CDR3 size: 16 residues. Study outcomes and limitations: The study listed approximately 160 cytomegalovirus-associated TCR beta chains.

What was sequenced was PBMCs. The receptor comes from a woman in her late teens or twenties in good health and CMV-seropositive. The chain recombines TRBV28 with TRBJ2-6; D perhaps matches TRBD2 (6 bases). CDR3 nucleotides: TGTGCCAGCAGTCCGGGAGCCCCGTCTGGGGCCAACGTCCTGACTTTC. Translation gives CASSPGAPSGANVLTF.